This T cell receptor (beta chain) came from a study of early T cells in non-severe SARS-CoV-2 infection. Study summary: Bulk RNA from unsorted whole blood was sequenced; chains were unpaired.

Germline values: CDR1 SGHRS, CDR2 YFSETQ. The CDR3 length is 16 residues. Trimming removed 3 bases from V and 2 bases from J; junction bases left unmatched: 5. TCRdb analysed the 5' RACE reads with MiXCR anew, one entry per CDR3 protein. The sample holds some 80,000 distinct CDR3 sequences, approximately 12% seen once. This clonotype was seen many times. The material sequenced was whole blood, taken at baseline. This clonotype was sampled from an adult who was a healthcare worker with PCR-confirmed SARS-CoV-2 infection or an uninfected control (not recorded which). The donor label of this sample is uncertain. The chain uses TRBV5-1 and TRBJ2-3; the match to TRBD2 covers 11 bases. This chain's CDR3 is CASSSTSGETTDTQYF. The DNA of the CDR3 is TGCGCCAGCAGCTCGACTAGCGGGGAGACCACAGATACGCAGTATTTT.